A selection of T cell receptor beta chains follows, all from one sample in a study of cytomegalovirus exposure and HLA in healthy donors. Sequenced by immunoSEQ multiplex PCR; TCRdb stores in-frame clones only, minus some. The sample carries around 230,000 clones, 82% recorded once. Sequenced material: PBMCs. The receptors were sampled from a middle-aged man in good health and CMV-seropositive. Both conserved end residues are part of each CDR3. D genes are given only for firm matches. Clone size is shown for a subset of rows, as once, few, many or a class of expanded clone.

V,J,D,size,CDR3,DNA
TRBV18,TRBJ2-1,TRBD2,NA,CASSPGLANYNEQFF,TGTGCCAGCTCACCGGGACTAGCGAACTACAATGAGCAGTTCTTC
TRBV7-8,TRBJ2-1,TRBD2,NA,CASSLGTSGSYNEQFF,TGTGCCAGCAGCTTAGGGACTAGCGGATCCTACAATGAGCAGTTCTTC
TRBV18,TRBJ2-3,TRBD1,NA,CASSPRTGPDTQYF,TGTGCCAGCTCACCGCGGACAGGACCAGATACGCAGTATTTT
TRBV6-5,TRBJ2-7,NA,once,CASSQLITYEQYF,TGTGCCAGCAGCCAACTAATTACCTACGAGCAGTACTTC
TRBV9,TRBJ1-4,NA,NA,CASSASGLGEKLFF,TGTGCCAGCAGCGCCTCAGGGTTGGGGGAAAAACTGTTTTTT
TRBV2,TRBJ2-1,TRBD2,NA,CASKLAGVSTGSYNEQFF,TGTGCCAGCAAGTTAGCGGGAGTCTCGACAGGCTCCTACAATGAGCAGTTCTTC
TRBV6-5,TRBJ1-1,NA,NA,CASSYSTIGGNTEAFF,TGTGCCAGCAGTTACTCGACCATAGGAGGGAACACTGAAGCTTTCTTT
TRBV18,TRBJ1-5,NA,NA,CASSGTEHQPQHF,TGTGCCAGCTCCGGTACAGAACATCAGCCCCAGCATTTT
TRBV10-3,TRBJ2-3,NA,NA,CAISEGGPTDTQYF,TGTGCCATCAGTGAAGGGGGTCCCACAGATACGCAGTATTTT
TRBV6-5,TRBJ2-1,TRBD2,NA,CASIGTSGSMNEQFF,TGTGCCAGCATCGGGACTAGCGGGTCCATGAATGAGCAGTTCTTC
TRBV9,TRBJ2-1,TRBD2,NA,CASSGRTSGNNEQFF,TGTGCCAGCAGCGGACGGACTAGCGGGAACAATGAGCAGTTCTTC
TRBV5-1,TRBJ1-3,NA,NA,CASRPYSTGNTIYF,TGCGCCAGCAGACCGTACTCTACCGGAAACACCATATATTTT
TRBV4-1,TRBJ2-7,NA,NA,CASSLRDNYEQYF,TGCGCCAGCAGCCTCCGGGATAACTACGAGCAGTACTTC
TRBV12-1,TRBJ2-3,NA,NA,CASSYTSGRTDTQYF,TGTGCCAGCAGCTATACTAGCGGGCGCACAGATACGCAGTATTTT
TRBV27,TRBJ1-4,TRBD1,NA,CASSSGTGFDLAKLFF,TGTGCCAGCAGTTCCGGGACAGGGTTTGATTTGGCAAAACTGTTTTTT
TRBV5-1,TRBJ2-7,NA,NA,CASSLDGSSGYEQYF,TGCGCCAGCAGCTTGGATGGTTCATCCGGGTACGAGCAGTACTTC
TRBV4-1,TRBJ2-1,NA,NA,CASSQELSGNEQFF,TGCGCCAGCAGCCAAGAATTGAGCGGCAATGAGCAGTTCTTC
TRBV7-3,TRBJ2-3,NA,few,CASSQQGGSTDTQYF,TGTGCCAGCAGCCAACAGGGAGGGAGCACAGATACGCAGTATTTT
TRBV4-2,TRBJ1-6,NA,NA,CASSHEQGNSPLHF,TGTGCCAGCAGCCATGAACAGGGAAATTCACCCCTCCACTTT
TRBV9,TRBJ1-2,TRBD1,NA,CASTPPDRVGYTF,TGTGCCAGCACCCCACCGGACAGGGTCGGCTACACCTTC
TRBV4-1,TRBJ2-1,TRBD2,NA,CASSQGTSGGVYEQFF,TGCGCCAGCAGCCAAGGGACTAGCGGAGGGGTATATGAGCAGTTCTTC
TRBV5-6,TRBJ1-5,TRBD1,once,CASSSGTGNTNQPQHF,TGTGCCAGCAGCAGCGGGACAGGGAATACCAATCAGCCCCAGCATTTT
TRBV9,TRBJ2-1,TRBD1,NA,CASSVDRGRYNEQFF,TGTGCCAGCAGCGTCGACAGGGGGCGGTACAATGAGCAGTTCTTC
TRBV5-1,TRBJ1-1,TRBD1,NA,CASSRDRGGTEAFF,TGCGCCAGCAGCAGGGACAGGGGAGGGACTGAAGCTTTCTTT
TRBV5-1,TRBJ2-1,TRBD2,NA,CASSLNWLADTRDEQFF,TGCGCCAGCAGCTTGAACTGGCTAGCGGACACCAGGGATGAGCAGTTCTTC
TRBV15,TRBJ1-5,NA,NA,CATEAGFSGQPQHF,TGTGCCACCGAAGCGGGGTTTTCCGGGCAGCCCCAGCATTTT
TRBV5-1,TRBJ2-1,TRBD2,NA,CASSLAETSVYNEQFF,TGCGCCAGCAGCTTGGCCGAGACTAGCGTTTACAATGAGCAGTTCTTC
TRBV29-1,TRBJ1-2,TRBD1,NA,CSVEDRGGYGYTF,TGCAGCGTTGAGGACAGGGGAGGCTATGGCTACACCTTC
TRBV27,TRBJ2-6,NA,NA,CASSLIGLSGANVLTF,TGTGCCAGCAGTTTAATTGGACTCTCTGGGGCCAACGTCCTGACTTTC
TRBV5-1,TRBJ2-3,NA,NA,CASSLGVYGATDTQYF,TGCGCCAGCAGCTTGGGTGTCTATGGAGCGACAGATACGCAGTATTTT
TRBV2,TRBJ1-5,NA,once,CASSPTGVLQPQHF,TGTGCCAGCAGTCCGACCGGGGTGCTTCAGCCCCAGCATTTT
TRBV10-1,TRBJ1-1,NA,NA,CASSPNRMERGDTEAFF,TGCGCCAGCAGCCCCAACCGGATGGAAAGGGGCGACACTGAAGCTTTCTTT
TRBV4-1,TRBJ2-7,NA,NA,CASSQGTTYEQYF,TGCGCCAGCAGCCAAGGTACTACCTACGAGCAGTACTTC
TRBV30,TRBJ1-5,NA,NA,CAWSPQDLAPQHF,TGTGCCTGGAGTCCGCAAGACCTAGCGCCCCAGCATTTT
TRBV6-6,TRBJ2-1,NA,NA,CASSYEGENNEQFF,TGTGCCAGCAGTTACGAGGGCGAAAACAATGAGCAGTTCTTC
TRBV5-1,TRBJ2-1,TRBD2,NA,CASSPRTSGNNEQFF,TGCGCCAGCAGCCCACGAACTAGCGGGAACAATGAGCAGTTCTTC
TRBV2,TRBJ2-2,NA,NA,CASRAGSLILVNTGELFF,TGTGCCAGCAGAGCCGGGAGTTTAATCTTGGTGAACACCGGGGAGCTGTTTTTT
TRBV19,TRBJ2-3,NA,NA,CASSKVQGVDTQYF,TGTGCCAGTAGTAAGGTTCAGGGTGTAGATACGCAGTATTTT
TRBV27,TRBJ1-2,NA,NA,CASSSKGWGNYGYTF,TGTGCCAGCAGTTCAAAGGGGTGGGGTAACTATGGCTACACCTTC
TRBV7-9,TRBJ1-3,NA,NA,CASLPGGNTIYF,TGTGCCAGCTTGCCGGGTGGAAACACCATATATTTT
TRBV19,TRBJ2-3,NA,NA,CASSTRDTQYF,TGTGCCAGTAGTACGAGAGATACGCAGTATTTT
TRBV28,TRBJ2-3,NA,NA,CASSPRRTSTDTQYF,TGTGCCAGCAGCCCGAGGAGGACTAGCACAGATACGCAGTATTTT
TRBV27,TRBJ2-7,NA,NA,CASSLSANYEQYF,TGTGCCAGCAGTTTATCTGCGAACTACGAGCAGTACTTC
TRBV5-6,TRBJ2-1,TRBD2,NA,CASWETTSGRESQQFF,TGTGCCAGCTGGGAAACGACTAGCGGGAGAGAGAGCCAGCAGTTCTTC
TRBV5-8,TRBJ2-4,NA,NA,CASSFNRKYF,TGTGCCAGCAGCTTCAACAGAAAGTACTTC
TRBV7-9,TRBJ1-2,NA,NA,CASRDRLNYGYTF,TGTGCCAGCAGGGACAGACTTAACTATGGCTACACCTTC
TRBV2,TRBJ2-3,TRBD2,NA,CASRALAGGGTDTQYF,TGTGCCAGCAGGGCCCTAGCGGGCGGCGGCACAGATACGCAGTATTTT
TRBV12-5,TRBJ1-2,TRBD1,NA,CASAIDRDDYGYTF,TGTGCTAGTGCCATCGACAGGGACGACTATGGCTACACCTTC
TRBV5-1,TRBJ2-3,NA,NA,CASSPLSDTQYF,TGCGCCAGCAGCCCCCTCTCTGATACGCAGTATTTT
TRBV5-5,TRBJ1-5,NA,NA,CASSSGRSNQPQHF,TGTGCCAGCAGCTCAGGGAGGAGCAATCAGCCCCAGCATTTT
TRBV14,TRBJ1-2,TRBD1,NA,CASSQGTGGIYGYTF,TGTGCCAGCAGCCAAGGGACAGGGGGCATCTATGGCTACACCTTC
TRBV9,TRBJ2-1,TRBD1,NA,CASSYLPGQGQFF,TGTGCCAGCAGCTACCTACCGGGACAGGGCCAGTTCTTC
TRBV5-8,TRBJ2-7,NA,NA,CASFPGYSYEQYF,TGTGCCAGCTTTCCGGGATACTCCTACGAGCAGTACTTC
TRBV30,TRBJ1-1,NA,NA,CAWSWSTEAFF,TGTGCCTGGAGTTGGAGCACTGAAGCTTTCTTT
TRBV7-9,TRBJ1-2,NA,NA,CASSLGAAQDDYGYTF,TGTGCCAGCAGCTTAGGGGCAGCCCAAGATGACTATGGCTACACCTTC
TRBV6-1,TRBJ2-2,TRBD2,NA,CASRGDYSTGELFF,TGTGCCAGCAGGGGGGACTACTCCACCGGGGAGCTGTTTTTT